Listed below are T cell receptor beta chains from one sample, sequenced in a study of post-analysis software for immune sequencing data. MiXCR was run by TCRdb on the PCR reads, yielding one entry per CDR3 protein. The data contain some 800,000 distinct CDR3 sequences, roughly 50% of them singletons. The specimen sequenced was blood. The receptors come from a girl aged 10-17 years with multiple sclerosis. Both conserved end residues are part of each CDR3. Fields, in order: V gene, J gene, clone size, D gene, CDR3 protein, CDR3 DNA. D genes are given only for firm matches. Where a row states a size, it is once, few, many or the class of an expanded clone; other rows omit it.

>TRBV30|TRBJ1-2|.|TRBD1
CAWGQGVGYTF
TGTGCCTGGGGACAGGGAGTCGGCTACACCTTC
>TRBV6-5|TRBJ2-5|.|.
CASSNRASERETQYF
TGTGCCAGCAGCAACCGGGCCTCGGAACGTGAGACCCAGTACTTC
>TRBV7-3|TRBJ2-1|.|.
CVSSMNFRRQDEQFF
TGTGTCAGCAGTATGAACTTCCGGAGGCAAGATGAGCAGTTCTTC
>TRBV9|TRBJ2-5|few|TRBD1
CASSVEERTGRETQYF
TGTGCCAGCAGCGTAGAGGAGAGGACAGGGAGAGAGACCCAGTACTTC
>TRBV28|TRBJ2-7|.|.
CASTSAVEEYEQYF
TGTGCCAGCACCTCTGCGGTGGAAGAATACGAGCAGTACTTC
>TRBV19|TRBJ2-1|.|.
CASSIGVGYHNEQFF
TGTGCCAGTAGTATTGGAGTGGGGTATCACAATGAGCAGTTCTTC
>TRBV6-4|TRBJ2-1|few|TRBD2
CASSPLAGALYEQFF
TGTGCCAGCTCCCCCCTAGCGGGTGCGCTCTATGAGCAGTTCTTC
>TRBV6-5|TRBJ1-2|.|.
CASSYGRPRDGYTF
TGTGCCAGCAGTTACGGGCGGCCTAGGGATGGCTACACCTTC
>TRBV6-5|TRBJ2-5|.|.
CASSYWGQRETQYF
TGTGCCAGCAGTTACTGGGGACAACGGGAGACCCAGTACTTC
>TRBV5-6|TRBJ2-3|few|TRBD2
CASSLWSSGRTDTQYF
TGTGCCAGCAGCTTGTGGTCTAGCGGACGCACAGATACGCAGTATTTT
>TRBV6-2/TRBV6-3|TRBJ2-3|.|.
CASSFPDTDTQYF
TGTGCCAGCAGTTTCCCAGACACAGATACGCAGTATTTT
>TRBV6-6|TRBJ2-7|.|TRBD2
CASSHYATSGGHEQYF
TGTGCCAGCAGCCATTATGCCACTAGCGGGGGCCACGAGCAGTACTTC
>TRBV9|TRBJ2-3|.|TRBD2
CASSVGGRDQDTQYF
TGTGCCAGCAGCGTAGGCGGGAGGGACCAAGATACGCAGTATTTT
>TRBV5-1|TRBJ2-2|.|TRBD1
CASSYTSGGDTGELFF
TGCGCCAGCAGCTACACCTCAGGGGGCGACACTGGGGAGCTGTTTTTT
>TRBV7-9|TRBJ1-1|.|.
CASSLEGQLNTEAFF
TGTGCCAGCAGCTTAGAGGGTCAGTTGAACACTGAAGCTTTCTTT
>TRBV20-1|TRBJ2-1|.|TRBD2
CSAEGPGTSGGRHALGFNEQFF
TGCAGTGCCGAGGGTCCCGGGACTAGCGGGGGCCGTCATGCTTTAGGGTTCAATGAGCAGTTCTTC
>TRBV29-1|TRBJ2-1|.|.
CSVEAVSYNEQFF
TGCAGCGTTGAGGCGGTCTCCTACAATGAGCAGTTCTTC
>TRBV10-3|TRBJ2-1|few|.
CAIMRVGEQFF
TGTGCCATCATGAGGGTGGGAGAGCAGTTCTTC
>TRBV20-1|TRBJ2-5|many|TRBD2
CSVEREGKTQYF
TGCAGTGTCGAGCGGGAGGGGAAGACCCAGTACTTC
>TRBV28|TRBJ2-3|once|TRBD2
CASSPGLAGVWGTDTQYF
TGTGCCAGCAGTCCAGGACTAGCGGGAGTCTGGGGCACAGATACGCAGTATTTT
>TRBV28|TRBJ2-4|.|.
CASRRSQGQHYKQYF
TGTGCCAGCAGGAGAAGCCAGGGCCAACATTACAAGCAGTACTTC
>TRBV27|TRBJ2-1|few|TRBD2
CASSSLGTSSYNEQFF
TGTGCCAGCAGTTCTCTCGGGACTAGCTCCTACAATGAGCAGTTCTTC
>TRBV6-4|TRBJ2-1|.|.
CASKRYARPDNEQFF
TGTGCCAGCAAACGATACGCCCGGCCTGACAATGAGCAGTTCTTC
>TRBV20-1|TRBJ1-2|few|.
CSASLSGDLYGYTF
TGCAGTGCTAGTCTGTCTGGTGATCTTTATGGCTACACCTTC
>TRBV7-8|TRBJ2-3|.|.
CASSLVPGDTQYF
TGTGCCAGCAGCTTAGTTCCCGGAGATACGCAGTATTTT
>TRBV7-8|TRBJ1-2|.|.
CASSLEGWGGYTF
TGTGCCAGCAGCTTAGAGGGGTGGGGTGGCTACACCTTC